This TCR beta chain was recorded in a study of blood T cell repertoires in COVID-19. Only in-frame clones appear in the TCRdb table, and some are missing; sequencing was by immunoSEQ multiplex PCR. The sample has 100,000 or so clones; 80% to 90% are singletons. In regard to this clone: Other nucleotide sequences from this sample produce the same CDR3.

With 0 bases removed from V and 2 bases from J, the gap between germline ends came to 9 bases. This CDR3 comprises 14 residues. The germline CDR1 and CDR2 sequences are SGDLS and YYNGEE. This TCR was sampled from a woman aged 45-60 years who had recovered from COVID-19. The V call is TRBV9, the J call TRBJ2-7, with D perhaps matching TRBD2 (5 bases). Sequenced material: PBMCs or T cells enriched from blood (not recorded which). CDR3 in amino acids: CASSVGGGAYEQYF. The CDR3 DNA reads as TGTGCCAGCAGCGTAGGCGGAGGAGCCTACGAGCAGTACTTC.